The rows below give T cell receptor beta chains drawn from one sample of a study of blood T cell repertoires in COVID-19. TCRdb keeps only in-frame clones here, not all; method: immunoSEQ multiplex PCR. This sample has 100,000 to 150,000 clones, with around 85% found just once. Material: peripheral blood. All receptors come from a man in his 60s with acute or convalescent COVID-19. Both conserved end residues are trimmed from each CDR3. Fields, in order: V gene, CDR3 length, CDR3 protein.

TRBV28 | 13 | ASSPTAPKFYEQY
TRBV6-4 | 13 | ASSVLAGPLGEQF
TRBV9 | 14 | ASSALGGGKTDTQY
TRBV5-1 | 12 | ASSAGGGTYEQY
TRBV7-8 | 12 | ASSLGTSRDTQY
TRBV7-2 | 13 | ASSLQGASRQPQH
TRBV5-6 | 14 | ASSSFGTGVGTEAF
TRBV6-6 | 12 | ASSTPQGISEAF
TRBV10-3 | 11 | AIRDWTDNEQF
TRBV28 | 12 | ASSPSGSSYEQY
TRBV7-2 | 13 | ASSLGQGVGDTQY
TRBV5-6 | 13 | ASSVGTGISQPQH
TRBV6-1 | 11 | ASSEGGSYEQY
TRBV28 | 14 | ASSLGAGGKTGELF
TRBV13 | 11 | ASSLTGHTEAF
TRBV15 | 16 | ATSRDPTGEGSYNEQF
TRBV20-1 | 13 | SASNSGSPSYEQY